This paragraph covers one T cell receptor (beta chain) sequence. Generated by immunoSEQ multiplex PCR, the TCRdb table keeps only in-frame clones and is missing some. The sample carries around 350,000 clones, about 88% recorded once. This specimen comes from a study of blood T cell repertoires in COVID-19. Across the study: Both acute and convalescent COVID-19 samples were obtained from the United States, Italy and Spain.

The CDR3 covers 16 residues. Germline-derived CDR1 and CDR2 are LNHNV and YYDKDF (reference sequence). V lost 3 bases to trimming and J lost 2 bases, with 14 bases between them. The sequenced sample consisted of peripheral blood. The receptor was isolated from a human donor in a cohort sampled during active COVID-19. The chain employs TRBV15 and TRBJ1-3; perhaps TRBD1 as D (6 bases). Here the CDR3 DNA reads TGTGCCACCAGCAGTCTGGACAGCCGCCCTGGAAACACCATATATTTT. Translating gives CATSSLDSRPGNTIYF.